These T cell receptor beta chains were read from a single sample in a study of cytomegalovirus exposure and HLA in healthy donors. Generated by immunoSEQ multiplex PCR, the TCRdb table keeps only in-frame clones and is missing some. The profile shows around 66,000 clones, 95% to 98% of them singletons. The source material was PBMCs. These TCRs come from a woman aged 18-35 years in good health and CMV-seropositive. Both conserved end residues are part of each CDR3. The order of the fields is V gene, CDR3 length, clone size, J gene, CDR3 protein. A row's size may be missing; if present it is once, few, many or a size class.

TRBV29-1,14,-,TRBJ2-2,CSARGHLNTGELFF
TRBV4-1,13,-,TRBJ1-1,CASSQVYRTEAFF
TRBV30,16,-,TRBJ2-1,CAWSVGGRAGYNEQFF
TRBV27,15,-,TRBJ1-3,CASSLSPGAGNTIYF
TRBV7-9,15,-,TRBJ2-3,CASSLDGGKTDTQYF
TRBV9,15,-,TRBJ2-5,CASSVGKGARETQYF
TRBV30,13,-,TRBJ1-5,CAWSGQGREPQHF
TRBV11-3,14,-,TRBJ2-7,CASSYPGGSYEQYF
TRBV28,15,-,TRBJ2-3,CASSSPPAMTDTQYF
TRBV4-1,15,-,TRBJ2-7,CASSQLGGTIYEQYF
TRBV7-2,15,-,TRBJ1-2,CASSLDGQGASGYTF
TRBV9,18,-,TRBJ2-3,CASSVGGLAGGPLDTQYF
TRBV5-1,14,once,TRBJ2-1,CASKSGGSYNEQFF
TRBV7-9,14,-,TRBJ1-3,CASSQGSGGNTIYF
TRBV9,16,-,TRBJ2-5,CASSPEPAGGPETQYF
TRBV18,13,-,TRBJ2-1,CASSPRKNNEQFF
TRBV4-2,15,-,TRBJ1-2,CASSQGDRVINGYTF
TRBV10-3,19,-,TRBJ1-1,CAISETRPGQGLTDTEAFF
TRBV2,13,-,TRBJ2-5,CASMRTVQETQYF
TRBV7-2,15,-,TRBJ2-7,CASSKGDRVVDEQYF
TRBV18,18,-,TRBJ2-1,CASSPYREGAHFYNEQFF
TRBV7-6,15,-,TRBJ2-4,CASSRWVAGGYIQYF
TRBV9,17,-,TRBJ2-6,CASSERGTVSGANVLTF
TRBV10-3,15,-,TRBJ1-3,CAIRPSTGTGNTIYF
TRBV29-1,17,-,TRBJ2-2,CSVVLTSGRSNTGELFF
TRBV19,14,-,TRBJ1-4,CASRIQGTNEKLFF
TRBV7-9,15,-,TRBJ1-3,CASSSQGAPGNTIYF
TRBV2,14,-,TRBJ2-1,CASSREVSVGEQFF
TRBV10-2,15,-,TRBJ2-1,CASSDRTGGPREQFF
TRBV19,14,once,TRBJ1-1,CASSITGMNTEAFF
TRBV29-1,12,-,TRBJ2-7,CSVAQGAYEQYF
TRBV2,14,-,TRBJ2-4,CASSEWQGPNIQYF
TRBV28,14,-,TRBJ1-2,CASSSPGQGDGYTF
TRBV6-4,15,-,TRBJ2-1,CASSDSTSGSNEQFF
TRBV4-2,18,-,TRBJ1-4,CASSQEEVGWDRGGKLFF
TRBV7-2,13,-,TRBJ1-1,CASSTDSVVGAFF